A selection of T cell receptor beta chains follows, all from one sample in a study of CD8 T cells in Susac syndrome. TCRdb re-called the immunoSEQ multiplex PCR reads through MiXCR, storing one row per CDR3 protein. The sample includes 200,000 to 250,000 distinct CDR3 sequences, about 94% of them seen just once. Sequencing input: CD4+ T cells from PBMCs. These receptors all come from a human donor with Susac syndrome. Each CDR3 is given with its conserved first and last residue. A D gene is named only where the DNA matches it firmly. Clone size is shown for a subset of rows, as once, few, many or a class of expanded clone.

j_gene	v_gene	abundance	d_gene	CDR3aa	CDR3nt
TRBJ2-2	TRBV19	NA	NA	CASSDRGFAGELFF	TGTGCCAGTAGTGATCGGGGTTTTGCCGGGGAGCTGTTTTTT
TRBJ2-7	TRBV21-1	NA	NA	CASGQGARYEQYF	TGTGCCAGCGGACAGGGGGCGCGGTACGAGCAGTACTTC
TRBJ1-1	TRBV9	NA	NA	CASSVVGRGEAFF	TGTGCCAGCAGCGTAGTCGGCAGGGGTGAAGCTTTCTTT
TRBJ2-5	TRBV4-2	NA	TRBD2	CASSSRPSGGALDETQYF	TGTGCCAGCAGCTCCCGCCCTAGCGGGGGGGCCTTAGATGAGACCCAGTACTTC
TRBJ1-4	TRBV20-1	NA	NA	CSARGGGWDEKLFF	TGCAGTGCTAGGGGAGGAGGGTGGGATGAAAAACTGTTTTTT
TRBJ2-5	TRBV7-2	NA	NA	CASEGGGKTQYF	TGTGCCAGCGAGGGGGGCGGAAAGACCCAGTACTTC
TRBJ1-5	TRBV30	NA	NA	CAAGREAYSNQPQHF	TGTGCCGCAGGAAGGGAGGCCTATAGCAATCAGCCCCAGCATTTT
TRBJ2-3	TRBV2	NA	TRBD2	CASSREGPTDTQYF	TGTGCCAGCAGTCGGGAGGGACCCACAGATACGCAGTATTTT
TRBJ1-1	TRBV6-2/TRBV6-3	NA	NA	CASSYPDTEAFF	TGTGCCAGCAGTTATCCGGACACTGAAGCTTTCTTT
TRBJ1-2	TRBV6-2/TRBV6-3	NA	NA	CASGRPGWQTANYGYTF	TGTGCCAGCGGACGACCCGGTTGGCAGACAGCGAACTATGGCTACACCTTC
TRBJ2-5	TRBV6-1	few	NA	CASSATEGETQYF	TGTGCCAGCAGTGCGACAGAGGGGGAGACCCAGTACTTC
TRBJ2-3	TRBV4-3	NA	NA	CASSPWRESDTQYF	TGCGCCAGCAGCCCTTGGAGGGAATCGGATACGCAGTATTTT
TRBJ1-1	TRBV29-1	NA	NA	CSVEERSTEAFF	TGCAGCGTTGAGGAAAGAAGCACTGAAGCTTTCTTT
TRBJ2-1	TRBV5-1	NA	NA	CASSPRGSGNEQFF	TGCGCCAGCAGCCCGAGGGGTAGTGGCAATGAGCAGTTCTTC
TRBJ2-2	TRBV20-1	NA	TRBD2	CSAEAGRGDTNTGELFF	TGCAGTGCTGAAGCGGGGCGGGGGGATACGAACACCGGGGAGCTGTTTTTT
TRBJ2-2	TRBV24-1	NA	TRBD1	CATSDFIQGGTGELFF	TGTGCCACCAGTGATTTCATACAGGGGGGCACCGGGGAGCTGTTTTTT
TRBJ2-5	TRBV9	NA	NA	CASSVETRGETQYF	TGTGCCAGCAGCGTAGAGACGAGGGGAGAGACCCAGTACTTC
TRBJ1-5	TRBV6-2/TRBV6-3	NA	NA	CASSILGGQPQHF	TGTGCCAGCAGTATCCTCGGGGGGCAGCCCCAGCATTTT
TRBJ1-6	TRBV7-9	NA	NA	CASSPGPTDDSPLHF	TGTGCCAGCAGCCCGGGACCCACAGACGATTCACCCCTCCACTTT
TRBJ2-7	TRBV9	NA	NA	CASSVATDEAYEQYF	TGTGCCAGCAGCGTAGCAACAGACGAGGCCTACGAGCAGTACTTC
TRBJ1-5	TRBV20-1	NA	TRBD1	CSARVSPGQGNQPQHF	TGCAGTGCTAGAGTTAGTCCGGGACAGGGTAATCAGCCCCAGCATTTT
TRBJ1-4	TRBV15	NA	NA	CATSRTYDRSYATNEKLFF	TGTGCCACCAGCAGGACCTACGACAGATCCTATGCAACTAATGAAAAACTGTTTTTT
TRBJ1-5	TRBV6-6	NA	TRBD1	CASSAGQGLSQPQHF	TGTGCCAGCAGTGCCGGACAGGGCCTCAGTCAGCCCCAGCATTTT
TRBJ1-1	TRBV5-4	NA	NA	CASSLSVSTEAFF	TGTGCCAGCAGCTTGTCCGTTTCGACTGAAGCTTTCTTT
TRBJ2-7	TRBV4-3	NA	TRBD2	CASSQVHSGASYEQYF	TGCGCCAGCAGCCAAGTCCATAGCGGGGCTTCCTACGAGCAGTACTTC
TRBJ2-1	TRBV7-6	NA	NA	CASSLGASRSEQFF	TGTGCCAGCAGCTTAGGAGCCTCGAGGAGTGAGCAGTTCTTC
TRBJ1-5	TRBV7-2	NA	NA	CASSLDPRQPQHF	TGTGCCAGCAGCTTAGATCCCCGGCAGCCCCAGCATTTT
TRBJ1-1	TRBV12-3/TRBV12-4	NA	TRBD1	CASSSSGGANTEAFF	TGTGCCAGCAGTTCCTCAGGGGGCGCGAACACTGAAGCTTTCTTT
TRBJ1-5	TRBV7-9	NA	NA	CASSLGSGYQPQHF	TGTGCCAGCAGCTTAGGGTCAGGGTATCAGCCCCAGCATTTT
TRBJ2-1	TRBV20-1	NA	NA	CSAREGAGLSSEQFF	TGCAGTGCTAGAGAGGGGGCTGGGCTTTCCAGTGAGCAGTTCTTC
TRBJ2-5	TRBV20-1	NA	NA	CSGEVETQYF	TGCAGTGGAGAAGTGGAGACCCAGTACTTC
TRBJ2-3	TRBV24-1	NA	NA	CATSQQGTTGDTQYF	TGTGCCACCAGCCAACAGGGAACTACAGGAGATACGCAGTATTTT
TRBJ1-2	TRBV11-2	NA	NA	CASSLDGTNYGYTF	TGTGCCAGCAGCTTAGATGGGACTAACTATGGCTACACCTTC
TRBJ2-3	TRBV7-9	few	NA	CASSRILGDTQYF	TGTGCCAGCAGCCGTATACTCGGAGATACGCAGTATTTT
TRBJ2-3	TRBV27	NA	NA	CASSFSGWRSQYF	TGTGCCAGCAGTTTTTCAGGGTGGCGATCGCAGTATTTT
TRBJ2-7	TRBV18	NA	NA	CASPSPDNEQYF	TGTGCCAGCCCAAGTCCCGATAACGAGCAGTACTTC
TRBJ1-1	TRBV11-1	NA	NA	CASSLGQGPSEAFF	TGTGCCAGCAGCCTAGGCCAGGGGCCATCTGAAGCTTTCTTT
TRBJ1-1	TRBV20-1	NA	NA	CSARVGAGDTEAFF	TGCAGTGCTAGAGTAGGGGCCGGGGACACTGAAGCTTTCTTT
TRBJ1-3	TRBV9	NA	NA	CASSVAFRGSSGNTIYF	TGTGCCAGCAGCGTAGCTTTCAGGGGATCATCTGGAAACACCATATATTTT
TRBJ1-3	TRBV20-1	NA	NA	CSARKIAGSGNTIYF	TGCAGTGCTAGAAAGATCGCAGGCTCTGGAAACACCATATATTTT
TRBJ2-3	TRBV27	NA	NA	CASSSAPWGTQYF	TGTGCCAGCAGTTCCGCACCATGGGGGACGCAGTATTTT
TRBJ2-1	TRBV5-1	NA	NA	CASSLAGTGNNEQFF	TGCGCCAGCAGCTTGGCCGGAACAGGGAACAATGAGCAGTTCTTC
TRBJ2-7	TRBV9	NA	TRBD1	CASSVRDRSDEQYF	TGTGCCAGCAGCGTCCGGGACAGGTCCGACGAGCAGTACTTC
TRBJ1-1	TRBV19	NA	NA	CASSTLVGEAFF	TGTGCCAGTAGTACCTTGGTGGGTGAAGCTTTCTTT
TRBJ2-7	TRBV9	NA	TRBD2	CASSVEGTSGREQYF	TGTGCCAGCAGCGTAGAAGGGACTAGCGGACGCGAGCAGTACTTC
TRBJ1-6	TRBV7-9	NA	NA	CASSQIEVNSPLHF	TGTGCCAGCAGCCAAATAGAGGTCAATTCTCCCCTCCACTTT
TRBJ2-1	TRBV12-3/TRBV12-4	NA	NA	CASSPPRGSNEQFF	TGTGCCAGCAGTCCCCCCCGGGGCAGCAATGAGCAGTTCTTC
TRBJ2-4	TRBV5-6	NA	NA	CASSFLLRDIQYF	TGTGCCAGCAGCTTCCTTCTCCGTGACATTCAGTACTTC
TRBJ1-1	TRBV12-3/TRBV12-4	NA	TRBD1	CASSPTGRVEAFF	TGTGCCAGCAGCCCGACAGGGAGGGTTGAAGCTTTCTTT
TRBJ1-1	TRBV24-1	NA	TRBD1	CATSGAGGDTEAFF	TGTGCCACCAGTGGGGCAGGGGGGGACACTGAAGCTTTCTTT
TRBJ2-1	TRBV12-3/TRBV12-4	NA	TRBD1	CASSYPGTGPRNEQFF	TGTGCCAGCAGCTACCCCGGGACAGGGCCTCGGAATGAGCAGTTCTTC
TRBJ1-4	TRBV10-3	NA	NA	CATGGSTNEKLFF	TGTGCCACTGGGGGCTCGACTAATGAAAAACTGTTTTTT
TRBJ2-7	TRBV6-5	NA	NA	CASSSLGMQGRSYEQYF	TGTGCCAGCAGTTCACTTGGAATGCAGGGGAGGTCCTACGAGCAGTACTTC
TRBJ2-4	TRBV6-5	NA	NA	CASSRGHATKNIQYF	TGTGCCAGCTCCCGGGGCCACGCTACCAAAAACATTCAGTACTTC
TRBJ2-7	TRBV18	NA	TRBD1	CASSPRDRDVDEQYF	TGTGCCAGCTCACCCAGGGACAGGGACGTTGACGAGCAGTACTTC
TRBJ2-3	TRBV11-3	NA	TRBD1	CASSLGRWHRGGIADTQYF	TGTGCCAGCAGCTTAGGTCGGTGGCACAGGGGCGGTATCGCAGATACGCAGTATTTT
TRBJ2-5	TRBV2	NA	NA	CASSRTAQETQYF	TGTGCCAGCTCCCGGACAGCGCAGGAGACCCAGTACTTC
TRBJ1-1	TRBV24-1	NA	TRBD1	CATSDAGTGEAFF	TGTGCCACCAGTGACGCCGGGACAGGTGAAGCTTTCTTT
TRBJ1-5	TRBV27	NA	NA	CASSFGREQPQHF	TGTGCCAGCAGTTTTGGCAGGGAACAGCCCCAGCATTTT